The sequence of this T cell receptor beta chain was determined in a study of OX40 agonist ivuxolimab in advanced cancers. Background on the study: A diagnosis of hepatocellular carcinoma, melanoma, renal cell or head and neck cancer was present in dose-escalation patients. A male proportion of 70% to 90% was recorded, with mean age roughly 62 years and range roughly 23 to 85. Patients achieving partial responses numbered three: one hepatocellular carcinoma case and two cutaneous melanoma cases.

Study results and limitations: More expanded clones were found, on average, in CD8+ than in CD4+ T cells.

The data were produced by immunoSEQ multiplex PCR, yet TCRdb's version contains in-frame clones alone and is incomplete. The table records 20,000 to 25,000 clones, about 87% of them present only once. Remarks on this clone: The antigen is not known.

The CDR3 length is 16 residues. Germline assignment: CDR1 MNHEY and CDR2 SMNVEV (reference sequence). Losses at the gene ends were 3 bases for V and 4 bases for J; bases not matched to a gene: 9. The chain is built from TRBV27 and TRBJ2-1; TRBD2 aligns across 7 bases. The sequence derives from an adult with an advanced solid tumor such as melanoma, head and neck, liver or kidney cancer. Specimen: CD4+ or CD8+ T cells sorted from blood, collected in a trial of the OX40 agonist ivuxolimab. The CDR3 DNA reads TGTGCCAGCAGTTTCGGGCCCAGCGGGGATTACAATGAGCAGTTCTTC. Encoded protein: CASSFGPSGDYNEQFF.